The source of this T cell receptor beta chain is a study of cytomegalovirus exposure and HLA in healthy donors. The V gene end was trimmed by 3 bases and the J gene end by 7 bases; junction bases not matched to a gene: 18. Germline CDR1 reads MDHEN; CDR2 reads SYDVKM. This CDR3 contains 17 residues. The PCR made use of 60 Vbeta and 13 Jbeta primers. This table comes from immunoSEQ multiplex PCR, and its TCRdb copy is limited to in-frame clones, with some not included. The sample has over 130,000 clones, approximately 83% seen once; the top ten hold around 2.4%. The source material was PBMCs. The receptor comes from a male donor in good health and CMV-seronegative. The genes are TRBV28 and TRBJ2-7; 7 nucleotides match TRBD2. The CDR3 reads CASSFPAVRGGDREQYF. As DNA, the CDR3 is TGTGCCAGCAGTTTCCCGGCAGTCCGGGGAGGGGATAGGGAGCAGTACTTC.